The text below deals with one T cell receptor (beta chain). Its target antigen remains unknown. No quality values exist for individual bases; no much larger clone is one base distant. The V end gives up 2 bases and the J end 4 bases, leaving 9 bases in the junction not matched to a gene. The germline V gene specifies SGHDT as CDR1 and YYEEEE as CDR2. From the cysteine up to the phenylalanine, the CDR3 has a length of 15 residues. The CDR3 DNA has 45 bases and is translated from base 1. The intended sense of this specimen's time point label: baseline before first vaccination. The vaccinee samples were drawn from two UK trials, COV001 and COV002, one of which was a single-blind randomized controlled phase 2/3 trial testing AZD1222 (ChAdOx1 nCoV-19) in healthy adults. Trial participant PBMC samples were collected at day 0 and day 28 after the second dose for TCRbeta chain sequencing. The CDR3 regions of human TCRbeta chains were subjected to immunosequencing. From the authors' description of their analysis: Repertoire TCRs were checked for matches against a reference library of SARS-CoV-2-specific TCRs that had been generated using the MIRA antigen-specificity platform. Breadth was defined as the fraction of unique TCRs that were SARS-CoV-2-associated, and depth was defined as the fraction of total T cells that were SARS-CoV-2-associated. Each spike-specific TCR was assigned to its reactive spike region and to a CD4 or CD8 class using the MIRA data. Log10-transformed breadth and depth values were compared by one-way ANOVA with Sidak's multiple comparisons tests. Held by TCRdb, this immuneACCESS table contains in-frame sequences only and omits some clones. Under half of the omission traces to an unresolved V gene where checked; the cause of the rest is unknown. That table furnishes V, J and clone size, whereas the DNA furnished D and trimming. Here the sample has tens of thousands of clones; 65% to 85% occur a single time. Of the sample, approximately 2.9% is held by the ten largest clones.

This entry is derived from a study of T cell responses to AZD1222 COVID-19 vaccine (dated by TCRdb to 2020 to 2023). Some background on the complete study: AZD1222 recipients with second doses at about 4 weeks or about 12 weeks were pooled, because spike-specific TCR depth and breadth did not differ between schedules. Trial participants were enrolled by age into subgroups of 18-55, 56-69 and 70-plus years, and about 150, 27 and 61 TCR-sequenced participants, respectively, were included in these subgroups. TCR sequencing covered some 250 trial participants: 200 to 210 given two doses of AZD1222 and some 25 given two doses of MenACWY control vaccine.

Findings and caveats that apply to the study as a whole: The 56-69-year group was small, and its depth increase did not reach significance, likely because of low power. The vaccine-associated CD4 TCRs covered the entire spike protein, and the dominant responses fell in regions 160-218 and 743-854. No day 14 peak-response samples were available, so repertoires were characterized only after the peak T cell response. Reportedly, almost half of the unique spike-specific TCRs recognized epitopes lying outside the regions that are mutated in the B.1.351 and B.1.1.7 variants. Most participants were white British and females outnumbered males, and the authors suggested that clonal diversity may have been underestimated. After two AZD1222 doses, both the breadth and the depth of spike-specific TCRs were significantly higher than at day 0 and than in MenACWY recipients. Conclusions about previously exposed vaccinees are limited, since just 6 or 7 AZD1222 recipients were seropositive for SARS-CoV-2 at baseline.

Sequenced material: peripheral blood, taken on day 0 of AZD1222 vaccination. This chain joins TRBV5-6 to TRBJ2-7; 7 bases in the middle match TRBD1. This TCR was recovered from an adult in good health. The base sequence is TGTGCCAGCAGCTTAGTCGGACAGGCCATGTACGAGCAGTACTTC. It is translated as CASSLVGQAMYEQYF.